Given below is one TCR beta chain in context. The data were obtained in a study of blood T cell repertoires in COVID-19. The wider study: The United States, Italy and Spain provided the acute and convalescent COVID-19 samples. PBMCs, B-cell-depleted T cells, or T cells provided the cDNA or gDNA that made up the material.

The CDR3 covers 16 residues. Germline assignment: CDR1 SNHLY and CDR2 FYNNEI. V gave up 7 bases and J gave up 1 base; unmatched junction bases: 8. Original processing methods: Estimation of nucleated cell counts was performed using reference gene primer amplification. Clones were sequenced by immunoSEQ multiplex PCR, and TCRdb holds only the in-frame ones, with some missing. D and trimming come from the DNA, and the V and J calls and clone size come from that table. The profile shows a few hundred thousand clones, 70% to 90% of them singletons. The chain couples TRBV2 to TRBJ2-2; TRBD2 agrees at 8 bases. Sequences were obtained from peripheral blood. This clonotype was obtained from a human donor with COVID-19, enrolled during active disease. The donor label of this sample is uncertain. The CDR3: CASTGRLAGNTGELFF. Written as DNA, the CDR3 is TGTGCCAGCACCGGGAGGCTAGCGGGGAACACCGGGGAGCTGTTTTTT.